This T cell receptor beta chain was recovered during a study of shared clonotypes between healthy human individuals. Findings and limits, study-wide: Exclusively blood specimens were collected; tissue repertoires likely differ.

The V gene lost 1 base and the J gene lost 3 bases, with 10 bases spanning the gap. The CDR3 extends over 14 amino acids. CDR1 SGHVS and CDR2 FQNEAQ come from the germline V gene. As for this clone: Its antigen is undetermined.

Genomic DNA (from each subset) was split evenly across several immunoSEQ plates. Some clones are missing from TCRdb's copy, which holds only in-frame ones; the method was immunoSEQ multiplex PCR. Found here are 730,000 or so clones, around 72% of them singletons; the top ten hold around 2%. Every one of the donors was a Caucasian adult that lived in Nashville, Tennessee. Sequencing was done on a sample of memory CD4+ T cells sorted from blood. Subset specified: CD45RA-negative fraction. V and J are TRBV7-8 and TRBJ2-7, with unresolved D. The clonotype comes from a woman in her 30s in good health. The CDR3, as DNA: TGTGCCAGCAGCTTAGGGACGACGGACTACGAGCAGTACTTC. Translated: CASSLGTTDYEQYF.